The entry below describes one T cell receptor beta chain. Profiled with immunoSEQ multiplex PCR; TCRdb holds only in-frame clones, not every one. Found here are 110,000 to 150,000 clones, 78% of them singletons; the top ten hold less than 7.5%. The germline V gene encodes CDR1 MNHEY and CDR2 SVGAGI. CDR3 size: 13 residues. Trimming at V came to 7 bases and at J to 5 bases, leaving 7 bases not matched to a gene. The entry originates in a study of blood T cell repertoires in COVID-19. Sequencing input: PBMCs or T cells enriched from blood (not recorded which). The sequence was obtained from a woman aged 45-59 years who had recovered from COVID-19. This chain links TRBV6-5 with TRBJ2-5; 7 bases agree with TRBD2. The CDR3 sequence: CASKGGAGETQYF. CDR3 nucleotides: TGTGCCAGCAAGGGAGGAGCGGGGGAGACCCAGTACTTC.